This T cell receptor beta chain was retrieved from a study of OX40 agonist ivuxolimab in advanced cancers. As for the study in general: The dose of intravenous ivuxolimab that patients received every 2 weeks ranged from 0.01 to 10 mg/kg. Study-wide points: Dosing at 0.1 to 3.0 mg/kg was accompanied by clonal expansion of CD4+ and CD8+ blood T cells by week 6.

As concerns this clone: Its antigen is unidentified.

TCRdb's table, derived via immunoSEQ multiplex PCR, lists solely in-frame clones and lacks some. The sample has about 92,000 clones; roughly 90% are singletons. The germline V gene has CDR1 LNHDA and CDR2 SQIVND (reference sequence). The CDR3 is 16 residues long. The trim removed 6 bases at V and 8 bases at J, leaving 14 bases unmatched. Source: CD4+ or CD8+ T cells sorted from blood, taken in a trial of the OX40 agonist ivuxolimab. V gene TRBV19 combines with J gene TRBJ2-7, with TRBD2 identical over 12 bases. This clonotype was sampled from an adult with an advanced solid tumor such as melanoma, head and neck, liver or kidney cancer. For the CDR3, the DNA is TGTGCCAGTAGACCCCCCTCGACTAGCGGGAGAGTCAAGCAGTACTTC. It specifies CASRPPSTSGRVKQYF.